This T cell receptor beta chain was captured in a study of blood T cell repertoires in COVID-19. Germline trimming cut 10 bases from V and 6 bases from J; bases unmatched to any gene: 11. Looked up from germline, CDR1 is LNHDA and CDR2 is SQIVND (reference sequence). This CDR3 spans 14 amino acids. Clones were read by immunoSEQ multiplex PCR, and TCRdb kept only the in-frame ones, dropping some. The sample consists of around 100,000 clones, approximately 90% of them appearing once. The chain links TRBV19 to TRBJ2-1, with TRBD2 matching 8 bases. This receptor was identified in a man aged 45 to 65 in a cohort sampled during active COVID-19. The sample taken for sequencing was peripheral blood. The CDR3 DNA follows: TGTGCCACGTACCGGGGGGGCCCTAGCAATGAGCAGTTCTTC. Encoded protein: CATYRGGPSNEQFF. Full variable domain (missing parts from reference TRBV19 and TRBJ2-1): DGGITQSPKYLFRKEGQNVTLSCEQNLNHDAMYWYRQDPGQGLRLIYYSQIVNDFQKGDIAEGYSVSREKKESFPLTVTSAQKNPTAFYLCATYRGGPSNEQFFGPGTRLTVL.